Each of the 28 T cell receptor beta chains below was sequenced from the same sample in a study of blood T cell repertoires in COVID-19. TCRdb's copy holds only in-frame clones and misses some; the assay was immunoSEQ multiplex PCR. The data contain approximately 85,000 clones, approximately 78% of them seen just once; the ten biggest clones take up 10% to 15%. Sequencing was done on a sample of peripheral blood. The origin of the receptors is a human donor in a cohort sampled during active COVID-19.

V is TRBV7-2 and J is TRBJ1-5; 8 bases agree with TRBD1. The CDR3 loop spans 15 amino acids. V lost 5 bases, J lost 1 base, and 4 bases stayed unmatched. Germline V gene sequence: CDR1 SGHTA, CDR2 FQGNSA. CDR3 nucleotide sequence: TGTGCCAGCAGCCACAGGGGGGGGAGCAATCAGCCCCAGCATTTT. Protein sequence: CASSHRGGSNQPQHF.

This clone was recorded only once. The chain employs TRBV28 and TRBJ2-5; possibly TRBD1 for D (5 bases). V was cut by 6 bases and J by 5 bases, with 13 bases left in between. The CDR3 loop spans 13 amino acids. Germline assignment: CDR1 MDHEN and CDR2 SYDVKM. CDR3 amino acids: CASRGPPWETQYF. The DNA of the CDR3 is TGTGCCAGCAGGGGGCCACCTTGGGAGACCCAGTACTTC.

This clone showed up just once. V is TRBV11-3 and J is TRBJ2-4, with D perhaps TRBD1 (7 bases). Trimming stripped 4 bases from V and 3 bases from J, with 16 bases between. This CDR3 contains 16 residues. The V gene's germline CDR1 is SGHNT and CDR2 YENEEA. The CDR3 loop reads CASSSTGAGSKNIQYF. For the CDR3, the DNA is TGTGCCAGCAGCTCCACAGGGGCGGGAAGCAAAAACATTCAGTACTTC.

V is TRBV20-1 and J is TRBJ2-1, with 12 positions matching TRBD2. The CDR3 runs 18 residues. V was pared by 3 bases and J by 0 bases, with 9 bases of the junction left unmatched. The germline V gene encodes CDR1 DFQATT and CDR2 SNEGSKA (reference sequence). The CDR3 region has the DNA TGCAGTGCTAGTTCCGCGACTAGCGGGGGCCACTCCTACAATGAGCAGTTCTTC. Its translation: CSASSATSGGHSYNEQFF.

The chain has TRBV19 and TRBJ1-2; possibly TRBD1 for D (5 bases). Deletions cut 5 bases from V and 4 bases from J, with 14 bases between. Germline CDR1 and CDR2: LNHDA and SQIVND (reference sequence). The CDR3 consists of 14 residues. The CDR3 sequence: CASSPGGVAYGYTF. The CDR3 DNA reads TGTGCCAGTAGTCCGGGGGGGGTAGCCTATGGCTACACCTTC.

The chain employs TRBV15 and TRBJ1-1, with 7 nucleotides matching TRBD1. Germline V gene lookup returns CDR1 LNHNV and CDR2 YYDKDF (reference sequence). Trimming at V came to 1 base and at J to 4 bases, leaving 6 bases not matched to a gene. The CDR3 totals 15 residues. CDR3 protein: CATSRADRVGTEAFF. CDR3 nucleotides: TGTGCCACCAGCAGAGCAGACAGGGTGGGCACTGAAGCTTTCTTT. Full variable domain (outside the CDR3, taken from reference TRBV15 and TRBJ1-1): DAMVIQNPRYQVTQFGKPVTLSCSQTLNHNVMYWYQQKSSQAPKLLFHYYDKDFNNEADTPDNFQSRRPNTSFCFLDIRSPGLGDTAMYLCATSRADRVGTEAFFGQGTRLTVV.

This clone has only one observation. This chain uses TRBV3-1 (or the pseudogene TRBV3-2) with TRBJ1-6; the match to TRBD1 covers 10 bases. Trimming at V came to 4 bases and at J to 7 bases, leaving 7 bases not matched to a gene. The CDR3 runs to 16 residues. Germline lookup yields CDR1 LGHDT and CDR2 YNNKEL (reference sequence). CDR3: CASSPRTGGQNSPLHF. DNA of the CDR3: TGTGCCAGCAGCCCCCGGACAGGGGGTCAGAATTCACCCCTCCACTTT.

The chain uses TRBV6-4 and TRBJ2-2; TRBD2 aligns across 12 bases. V lost 3 bases to trimming and J lost 3 bases; unmatched junction nucleotides: 14. Germline assignment: CDR1 MRHNA and CDR2 SNTAGT. The CDR3 is 20 residues long. Written as DNA, the CDR3 is TGTGCCAGCAGTGAATTAGGACTAGCGGGGTTCCCTCTGGACACCGGGGAGCTGTTTTTT. It translates to CASSELGLAGFPLDTGELFF.

This chain uses TRBV5-1 with TRBJ2-5; a possible D gene is TRBD2 (5 bases). CDR3 length: 14 amino acids. V lost 6 bases, J lost 2 bases, and 14 bases lay in between. CDR1 and CDR2 (germline): SGHRS, YFSETQ. CDR3 in amino acids: CASKAEVVQETQYF. Written as DNA, the CDR3 is TGCGCCAGCAAGGCGGAGGTTGTGCAAGAGACCCAGTACTTC. Using reference TRBV5-1 and TRBJ2-5 for the parts outside the CDR3, the full variable domain is KAGVTQTPRYLIKTRGQQVTLSCSPISGHRSVSWYQQTPGQGLQFLFEYFSETQRNKGNFPGRFSGRQFSNSRSEMNVSTLELGDSALYLCASKAEVVQETQYFGPGTRLLVL.

The rearrangement uses TRBV29-1 and TRBJ2-1, with D perhaps TRBD1 (6 bases). The CDR3 has 13 residues. CDR1 SQVTM and CDR2 ANQGSEA come from the germline V gene. V was pared by 3 bases and J by 8 bases, with 14 bases between. The DNA for the CDR3 is TGCAGCGTTGAGGAGGACAGACCCGATGAGCAGTTCTTC. Its protein is CSVEEDRPDEQFF.

Here the CDR3 DNA reads TGTGCCAGCAGCTTCGCCCCGGGGGTCTCCTACGAGCAGTACTTC. Amino acid sequence: CASSFAPGVSYEQYF. The chain recombines TRBV7-2 with TRBJ2-7; TRBD2 might be the D (6 bases). The germline V gene encodes CDR1 SGHTA and CDR2 FQGNSA. The CDR3 is 15 amino acids. Trimming stripped 3 bases from V and 0 bases from J, with 12 bases between.

The V and J genes are TRBV6-5 and TRBJ1-2; maybe TRBD1 (6 bases). Germline lookup yields CDR1 MNHEY and CDR2 SVGAGI. V was pared by 5 bases and J by 8 bases, with 15 bases between. The CDR3 loop spans 13 amino acids. In DNA, the CDR3 is TGTGCCAGCAGTCTCATGGGGGGGCAAGGCTACACCTTC. Protein product: CASSLMGGQGYTF.

The chain joins TRBV30 to TRBJ2-7; 7 bases agree with TRBD1. There are 14 residues in the CDR3. After removal of 4 bases from V and 0 bases from J, the junction contained 6 bases not matched to a gene. Germline lookup yields CDR1 GTSNPN and CDR2 SVGIG (reference sequence). This CDR3 reads CAWNNQGDSYEQYF. The CDR3 DNA follows: TGTGCCTGGAATAATCAGGGGGACTCCTACGAGCAGTACTTC.

This clone was picked up one time. The V and J genes are TRBV28 and TRBJ1-2; 8 bases match TRBD1. There are 14 residues in the CDR3. CDR1 is MDHEN and CDR2 is SYDVKM in the germline V gene. The V and J ends lost 5 bases and 3 bases, in that order; junction bases with no gene match: 5. DNA for the CDR3: TGTGCCAGCAGTCAACGACAGGGGTACTATGGCTACACCTTC. It specifies CASSQRQGYYGYTF.

About this clone itself: The junction and the germline gene differ at one end; a read error may be behind it. The rearrangement links TRBV2 to TRBJ2-7, with 10 bases matching TRBD1. The germline V gene has CDR1 SNHLY and CDR2 FYNNEI. The CDR3 spans 15 residues. The CDR3 reads CASSTPGTGALSGNF. DNA of the CDR3: TGTGCCAGCAGCACACCCGGGACAGGGGCTCTCAGTGGGAACTTC.

The chain employs TRBV4-1 and TRBJ1-2; 8 positions agree with TRBD1. Trimming took 1 base from V and 4 from J; bases not matched to a gene: 8. CDR3 size: 16 residues. Germline CDR1 reads MGHRA; CDR2 reads YSYEKL. The CDR3 coding sequence is TGCGCCAGCAGCCAAGGACAGGGGCGCTGGGTCTATGGCTACACCTTC. This codes for CASSQGQGRWVYGYTF.

The chain recombines TRBV9 with TRBJ1-2; D not resolved. The germline V gene has CDR1 SGDLS and CDR2 YYNGEE. Trimming shortened V by 5 bases and J by 4 bases, and 15 bases separated the two germline ends. The CDR3 spans 14 residues. This CDR3 reads CASSRQRSGYGYTF. DNA of the CDR3: TGTGCCAGCAGTCGTCAAAGGAGCGGCTATGGCTACACCTTC.

This rearrangement joins TRBV18 to TRBJ1-2; no reliable D call. The CDR3 is 15 residues long. Germline CDR1 KGHSH, CDR2 LQKENI. V lost 0 bases to trimming and J lost 8 bases, with 16 bases between them. In DNA, the CDR3 is TGTGCCAGCTCACCACCTCGGGAGCTCTCGCTCGGCTACACCTTC. Translated: CASSPPRELSLGYTF.

This clone was detected a few times. The J gene is TRBJ1-6, the V gene TRBV4-2, with D possibly TRBD1 on 5 matching bases. Trimming took off 0 bases at V and 13 bases at J, with 10 bases between the two ends. The germline V gene has CDR1 LGHNA and CDR2 YNFKEQ. The CDR3 length is 13 residues. For the CDR3, the DNA is TGTGCCAGCAGCCAAGATTTGGGGCGTCCCCTCCACTTT. Translation: CASSQDLGRPLHF.

This sequence joins TRBV5-6 and TRBJ2-2, with 7 bases lining up with TRBD1. CDR3 length: 17 amino acids. Trimming took 0 bases from V and 7 from J; bases not matched to a gene: 12. In germline, CDR1 is SGHDT, CDR2 YYEEEE. Here the CDR3 reads CASSLVAAGGKDGELFF. CDR3 sequence (DNA): TGTGCCAGCAGCTTGGTGGCGGCAGGGGGAAAAGACGGGGAGCTGTTTTTT.

This clone has more than one count but fewer than ten. This sequence joins TRBV2 and TRBJ1-6; D gene unclear. The V and J ends lost 8 bases and 7 bases respectively, with 12 bases between them. This CDR3 comprises 13 residues. Germline V gene lookup returns CDR1 SNHLY and CDR2 FYNNEI. The CDR3 sequence is CASRVEGNSPLHF. The DNA for the CDR3 is TGTGCCAGCCGGGTGGAGGGAAATTCACCCCTCCACTTT.

The chain has TRBV6-5 and TRBJ1-5; 7 bases fit TRBD1. J gave up 3 bases and V 7 bases, and 9 bases lay outside the gene matches. CDR3 length equals 15 residues. In germline, CDR1 is MNHEY, CDR2 SVGAGI. CDR3 loop: CASNLQGSNNQPQHF. In DNA, the CDR3 is TGTGCCAGCAATTTACAGGGGTCCAACAATCAGCCCCAGCATTTT.

The rearrangement links TRBV28 to TRBJ1-1; TRBD1 agrees at 11 bases. CDR1 is MDHEN and CDR2 is SYDVKM in the germline V gene. The V gene end was trimmed by 1 base and the J gene end by 1 base; junction bases not matched to a gene: 14. This CDR3 has 20 residues. The CDR3 is CASSLSRAGTGGSWNTEAFF. The CDR3 coding sequence is TGTGCCAGCAGTTTATCGAGGGCCGGGACAGGGGGTTCATGGAACACTGAAGCTTTCTTT.

The V gene is TRBV9, the J gene TRBJ2-7; TRBD1 might be the D (6 bases). V lost 3 bases to trimming and J lost 6 bases, with 16 bases between them. CDR1 is SGDLS and CDR2 is YYNGEE in the germline V gene. The CDR3 sequence is 14 residues long. The chain's CDR3 is CASSGGQSPFEQYF. In nucleotides, the CDR3 is TGTGCCAGCAGCGGCGGACAGTCCCCTTTCGAGCAGTACTTC.

This clone appeared once. The rearrangement uses TRBV5-1 and TRBJ2-6, with no clear D. Germline CDR1 is SGHRS and CDR2 is YFSETQ. The CDR3 is made up of 16 amino acids. The ends were cut back, 3 bases at V and 2 bases at J, with 12 bases in the middle. The CDR3 region is CASSYETPPGANVLTF. In nucleotides, the CDR3 is TGCGCCAGCAGCTACGAAACTCCCCCTGGGGCCAACGTCCTGACTTTC.

This chain uses TRBV14 with TRBJ2-3; maybe TRBD1 (6 bases). V lost 5 bases and J 2 bases, leaving 20 bases between the germline ends. Looked up from germline, CDR1 is SGHDN and CDR2 is FVKESK. The CDR3 extends over 17 amino acids. The CDR3 nucleotides are TGTGCCAGCAGCGTAAGATTACGGGACATCTCCACAGATACGCAGTATTTT. It encodes CASSVRLRDISTDTQYF.

As for this clone: An end of the junction does not agree with germline; a read error may underlie this. The chain uses TRBV29-1 and TRBJ1-4; 7 positions match TRBD1. CDR1 and CDR2 from the germline V gene are SQVTM and ANQGSEA. The CDR3 contains 13 residues. Here the CDR3 DNA reads TGCAGCGCCGAGACAGGGTCTAACGAAAAACTGTTTTTT. Protein sequence: CSAETGSNEKLFF.

The chain combines TRBV27 with TRBJ1-6; D is possibly TRBD1 (5 bases). CDR1 is MNHEY, CDR2 SMNVEV, per germline (reference sequence). CDR3 size: 15 residues. Trimming removed 5 bases from V and 0 bases from J, with 8 bases in between. CDR3 sequence reads: CASSRQSSYNSPLHF. Here the CDR3 DNA reads TGTGCCAGCAGTAGACAGAGCTCCTATAATTCACCCCTCCACTTT.